Listed here are 26 T cell receptor beta chains from one sample, sequenced in a study of blood T cell repertoires in COVID-19. Sequencing was performed with immunoSEQ multiplex PCR; in TCRdb, only in-frame clones are kept and a portion is missing. The sample yields 280,000 or so clones, over 75% seen once. Sequenced input: peripheral blood. The source is a woman aged 60-70 years with acute or convalescent COVID-19.

This chain joins TRBV7-2 and TRBJ2-1; 13 bases map to TRBD2. V shed 2 bases and J 7 bases; nucleotides not matched to a gene: 5. Germline CDR1 and CDR2: SGHTA and FQGNSA. This CDR3 has 16 residues. CDR3 sequence (DNA): TGTGCCAGCAGCTTAATGAGGACTAGCGGGAGAAATGAGCAGTTCTTC. This translates into CASSLMRTSGRNEQFF.

The chain uses TRBV18 and TRBJ2-7, with 13 bases matching TRBD2. The germline gives CDR1 KGHSH, CDR2 LQKENI. There are 17 residues in the CDR3. The V gene end was trimmed by 3 bases and the J gene end by 7 bases; junction bases not matched to a gene: 12. The CDR3 is CASSPGLAGDRRWEQYF. For the CDR3, the DNA is TGTGCCAGCTCACCCGGACTAGCGGGAGATCGCAGGTGGGAGCAGTACTTC.

This chain links TRBV19 with TRBJ1-5; 10 bases fit TRBD1. This CDR3 comprises 16 residues. Germline values: CDR1 LNHDA, CDR2 SQIVND (reference sequence). Trimming removed 6 bases from V and 6 bases from J; junction bases left unmatched: 11. This chain's CDR3 is CASSPIPTGGVQPQHF. CDR3 sequence (DNA): TGTGCCAGTAGCCCGATCCCGACAGGGGGCGTTCAGCCCCAGCATTTT.

V and J are TRBV27 and TRBJ2-3; 7 positions agree with TRBD2. The CDR3 is made up of 16 amino acids. V gave up 3 bases and J gave up 4 bases; unmatched junction bases: 10. CDR1 MNHEY and CDR2 SMNVEV come from the germline V gene (reference sequence). The CDR3 bases are TGTGCCAGCAGTTTTTTCCGGGGGGTTCATCCAGATACGCAGTATTTT. It encodes CASSFFRGVHPDTQYF.

This clone occurred once. The V and J genes are TRBV3-1 (or the pseudogene TRBV3-2) and TRBJ1-6; D possibly corresponds to TRBD1 (5 bases). Germline V gives CDR1 LGHDT, CDR2 YNNKEL (reference sequence). Trimming left V 0 bases short and J 6 bases short, with 6 bases between. The CDR3 sequence is 14 residues long. Here the CDR3 DNA reads TGTGCCAGCAGCCAAGATCAGGGTAATTCACCCCTCCACTTT. This translates into CASSQDQGNSPLHF.

J is TRBJ1-4 and V is TRBV2; a possible D gene is TRBD1 (5 bases). The CDR3 has 14 residues. Germline lookup yields CDR1 SNHLY and CDR2 FYNNEI. V was cut by 6 bases and J by 4 bases, with 12 bases left in between. The CDR3 loop is CASRGTDYNEKLFF. The CDR3 bases are TGTGCCAGCAGGGGGACTGACTATAATGAAAAACTGTTTTTT. Together with reference TRBV2 and TRBJ1-4, the CDR3 gives the full variable domain: EPEVTQTPSHQVTQMGQEVILRCVPISNHLYFYWYRQILGQKVEFLVSFYNNEISEKSEIFDDQFSVERPDGSNFTLKIRSTKLEDSAMYFCASRGTDYNEKLFFGSGTQLSVL.

This chain uses TRBV6-4 with TRBJ2-1; 8 bases are a match to TRBD1. The CDR3 runs to 17 residues. CDR1 and CDR2 (germline): MRHNA, SNTAGT. Unmatched junction bases numbered 13, after V lost 2 bases and J lost 7 bases. The CDR3 here is CASSDTRWQGARNEQFF. CDR3 in DNA: TGTGCCAGCAGTGACACGAGGTGGCAGGGGGCTAGGAATGAGCAGTTCTTC.

This sequence joins TRBV10-1 and TRBJ1-4; 8 nucleotides match TRBD1. J gave up 6 bases and V 3 bases, and 6 bases lay outside the gene matches. CDR1 WNHNN and CDR2 SYGVQD come from the germline V gene (reference sequence). The CDR3 extends over 15 amino acids. CDR3 region: CASSDRRGRYEKLFF. In nucleotides, the CDR3 is TGCGCCAGCAGTGACCGCAGGGGGCGGTATGAAAAACTGTTTTTT.

CDR3 bases: TGTGCCAGCACTCGGCCGGGGGATAATTCACCCCTCCACTTT. It is translated as CASTRPGDNSPLHF. The genes are TRBV7-2 and TRBJ1-6, with D possibly matching TRBD1 (5 bases). The CDR3 length is 14 residues. CDR1 is SGHTA, CDR2 FQGNSA, per germline. Trimming cost V 7 bases and J 5 bases, with 12 bases left between them.

The chain is built from TRBV2 and TRBJ1-1; 8 bases map to TRBD1. This CDR3 has 15 amino acids. The trim removed 6 bases at V and 0 bases at J, leaving 6 bases unmatched. Germline CDR1 reads SNHLY; CDR2 reads FYNNEI. This CDR3 reads CASSTRGQVNTEAFF. Here the CDR3 DNA reads TGTGCCAGCAGCACCAGGGGGCAGGTGAACACTGAAGCTTTCTTT. The full variable domain, rest sourced from reference TRBV2 and TRBJ1-1, is EPEVTQTPSHQVTQMGQEVILRCVPISNHLYFYWYRQILGQKVEFLVSFYNNEISEKSEIFDDQFSVERPDGSNFTLKIRSTKLEDSAMYFCASSTRGQVNTEAFFGQGTRLTVV.

This rearrangement joins TRBV2 to TRBJ1-5; 8 nucleotides align to TRBD1. Unmatched junction bases numbered 5, after V lost 3 bases and J lost 7 bases. The CDR3 totals 14 residues. The germline CDR1 and CDR2 sequences are SNHLY and FYNNEI. In DNA, the CDR3 is TGTGCCAGCAGTGAGACAGGGGTGATGCAGCCCCAGCATTTT. Its translation: CASSETGVMQPQHF.

V usage is TRBV19 and J usage is TRBJ1-5, with D possibly being TRBD1 (6 bases). Deletions cut 2 bases from V and 3 bases from J, with 17 bases between. Looked up from germline, CDR1 is LNHDA and CDR2 is SQIVND (reference sequence). The CDR3 is made up of 17 amino acids. The CDR3 bases are TGTGCCAGTAGTATATGGTCCGGGCAGGGGAACAATCAGCCCCAGCATTTT. As protein: CASSIWSGQGNNQPQHF.

This chain uses TRBV11-2 with TRBJ1-5; no reliable D call. Trimming took off 1 base at V and 3 bases at J, with 7 bases between the two ends. Germline V CDR1 and CDR2: SGHAT, FQNNGV. There are 14 residues in the CDR3. The CDR3: CASSLAGNNQPQHF. The CDR3 DNA is TGTGCCAGCAGCTTAGCCGGGAACAATCAGCCCCAGCATTTT.

The chain couples TRBV5-1 to TRBJ1-6, with D tentatively TRBD1 (5 bases). The CDR3 consists of 16 residues. Germline loops: CDR1 SGHRS, CDR2 YFSETQ. V lost 4 bases and J 7 bases, leaving 18 bases between the germline ends. The CDR3 protein is CASSKEGGTGNSPLHF. The DNA of the CDR3 is TGCGCCAGCAGCAAGGAGGGCGGGACGGGGAATTCACCCCTCCACTTT. The full variable domain, in which reference TRBV5-1 and TRBJ1-6 provide the parts outside the CDR3, is KAGVTQTPRYLIKTRGQQVTLSCSPISGHRSVSWYQQTPGQGLQFLFEYFSETQRNKGNFPGRFSGRQFSNSRSEMNVSTLELGDSALYLCASSKEGGTGNSPLHFGNGTRLTVT.

This clone appeared a few times. J is TRBJ1-1 and V is TRBV19, with TRBD1 matching over 8 bases. CDR3 size: 17 residues. V gave up 3 bases and J gave up 4 bases; unmatched junction bases: 13. CDR1 LNHDA and CDR2 SQIVND come from the germline V gene (reference sequence). The CDR3 reads CASSIHRARGRGTEAFF. CDR3 bases: TGTGCCAGTAGTATTCATAGGGCCAGGGGGCGCGGCACTGAAGCTTTCTTT. Filled out from reference TRBV19 and TRBJ1-1, the complete variable domain reads DGGITQSPKYLFRKEGQNVTLSCEQNLNHDAMYWYRQDPGQGLRLIYYSQIVNDFQKGDIAEGYSVSREKKESFPLTVTSAQKNPTAFYLCASSIHRARGRGTEAFFGQGTRLTVV.

The chain has TRBV6-5 and TRBJ2-7; possible D gene TRBD2, 6 bases. V gave up 11 bases and J gave up 3 bases, with 14 bases separating them. The CDR3 runs to 12 residues. CDR1 is MNHEY and CDR2 is SVGAGI in the germline V gene. In DNA, the CDR3 is TGTGCCGGAGGGGATGGAGTCTACGAGCAGTACTTC. Protein sequence: CAGGDGVYEQYF.

This clone appeared once. V usage is TRBV11-3 and J usage is TRBJ2-3; 9 nucleotides agree with TRBD2. Unmatched junction bases numbered 8, after V lost 3 bases and J lost 4 bases. Germline assignment: CDR1 SGHNT and CDR2 YENEEA. The CDR3 is 16 amino acids. CDR3 region: CASSFPAGGGPDTQYF. CDR3 DNA: TGTGCCAGCAGCTTTCCGGCGGGAGGGGGCCCAGATACGCAGTATTTT. Full variable domain (missing parts from reference TRBV11-3 and TRBJ2-3): EAGVVQSPRYKIIEKKQPVAFWCNPISGHNTLYWYLQNLGQGPELLIRYENEEAVDDSQLPKDRFSAERLKGVDSTLKIQPAELGDSAVYLCASSFPAGGGPDTQYFGPGTRLTVL.

The chain combines TRBV7-9 with TRBJ2-7, with 7 bases fitting TRBD2. The CDR3 runs 16 residues. V was pared by 2 bases and J by 3 bases, with 10 bases of the junction left unmatched. Germline assignment: CDR1 SEHNR and CDR2 FQNEAQ (reference sequence). The CDR3 protein is CASSLPLGEGNYEQYF. As DNA, the CDR3 is TGTGCCAGCAGCTTACCCCTAGGGGAGGGTAACTACGAGCAGTACTTC. Looking up the rest from reference TRBV7-9 and TRBJ2-7 gives the full variable domain: DTGVSQNPRHKITKRGQNVTFRCDPISEHNRLYWYRQTLGQGPEFLTYFQNEAQLEKSRLLSDRFSAERPKGSFSTLEIQRTEQGDSAMYLCASSLPLGEGNYEQYFGPGTRLTVT.

The chain uses TRBV9 and TRBJ2-7; 8 bases map to TRBD1. This CDR3 region has 15 residues. Germline V gene sequence: CDR1 SGDLS, CDR2 YYNGEE. Trimming removed 4 bases from V and 0 bases from J; junction bases left unmatched: 6. The CDR3 region has the DNA TGTGCCAGCAGCATTACCGGGACAGGCTCCTACGAGCAGTACTTC. It specifies CASSITGTGSYEQYF.

The rearrangement links TRBV28 to TRBJ2-7; TRBD1 might be the D (6 bases). The CDR3 is 16 residues long. CDR1 and CDR2 (germline): MDHEN, SYDVKM. V was clipped by 3 bases and J by 4 bases, with 19 bases between them. CDR3 in amino acids: CASSFWGQATGYEQYF. The DNA for the CDR3 is TGTGCCAGCAGTTTCTGGGGGCAGGCCACTGGGTACGAGCAGTACTTC.

The chain uses TRBV6-5 and TRBJ2-1; 7 bases match TRBD1. Germline CDR1 is MNHEY and CDR2 is SVGAGI. This CDR3 region has 14 residues. Trimming at V came to 6 bases and at J to 4 bases, leaving 6 bases not matched to a gene. This chain's CDR3 is CASSPGTAYNEQFF. CDR3 bases: TGTGCCAGCAGCCCGGGGACAGCATACAATGAGCAGTTCTTC.

The rearrangement joins TRBV10-3 to TRBJ2-7; 8 bases are a match to TRBD1. This CDR3 is 15 amino acids long. V gave up 6 bases and J gave up 0 bases; unmatched junction bases: 7. CDR1 and CDR2 from the germline V gene are ENHRY and SYGVKD. This CDR3 reads CAISPRQGPSYEQYF. CDR3 bases: TGTGCCATCAGCCCTCGACAGGGGCCCTCCTACGAGCAGTACTTC.

The CDR3: CASSTGQGRQPQHF. The CDR3 DNA is TGTGCCAGCAGTACCGGACAGGGAAGGCAGCCCCAGCATTTT. The chain combines TRBV25-1 with TRBJ1-5, with 8 positions matching TRBD1. The V gene's germline CDR1 is MGHDK and CDR2 SYGVNS. With 5 bases clipped from V and 7 bases from J, the junction kept 7 bases outside the gene matches. The CDR3 consists of 14 residues.

The chain joins TRBV3-1 (or the pseudogene TRBV3-2) to TRBJ2-3, with a tentative D call TRBD2 (5 bases). In germline, CDR1 is LGHDT, CDR2 YNNKEL (reference sequence). V was shortened by 1 base and J by 2 bases, with 10 bases between the two germline ends. The CDR3 is 15 residues long. CDR3 in amino acids: CASSQASGNTDTQYF. In DNA form, the CDR3 reads TGTGCCAGCAGCCAAGCCTCCGGGAACACAGATACGCAGTATTTT.

This chain uses TRBV5-4 with TRBJ1-1, with 7 positions matching TRBD1. The ends lost 4 bases at V and 0 bases at J; junction bases unmatched: 3. CDR1 and CDR2 from the germline V gene are SGHNT and YYREEE (reference sequence). The CDR3 extends over 14 amino acids. CDR3 protein: CASSNDRVNTEAFF. The CDR3 coding sequence is TGTGCCAGCAGCAATGACAGGGTGAACACTGAAGCTTTCTTT.

This clone was seen only once. The gene calls are TRBV7-6 and TRBJ2-7, with D tentatively TRBD1 (5 bases). CDR1 and CDR2 from the germline V gene are SGHVS and FNYEAQ. CDR3 length: 13 residues. The V gene lost 4 bases and the J gene lost 2 bases, with 9 bases spanning the gap. DNA for the CDR3: TGTGCCAGCAGCTCAGGACATACCTACGAGCAGTACTTC. Its translation: CASSSGHTYEQYF.